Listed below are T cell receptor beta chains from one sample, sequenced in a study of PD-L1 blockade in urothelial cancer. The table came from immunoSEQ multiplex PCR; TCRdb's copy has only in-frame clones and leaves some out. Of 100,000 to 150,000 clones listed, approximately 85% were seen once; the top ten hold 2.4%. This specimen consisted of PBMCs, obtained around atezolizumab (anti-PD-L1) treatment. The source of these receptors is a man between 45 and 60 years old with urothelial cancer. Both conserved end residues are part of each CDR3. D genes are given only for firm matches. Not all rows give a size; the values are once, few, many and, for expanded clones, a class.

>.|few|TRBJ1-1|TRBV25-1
TGTGCCAGCACCTTCCAGCGGGGCACTGAAGCTTTCTTT
CASTFQRGTEAFF
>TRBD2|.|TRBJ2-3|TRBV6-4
TGTGCCAGCAGTCGGCTAGCGGACACAGATACGCAGTATTTT
CASSRLADTDTQYF
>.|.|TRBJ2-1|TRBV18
TGTGCCAGCTCGCTAGGGAGCCAGAATTACAATGAGCAGTTCTTC
CASSLGSQNYNEQFF
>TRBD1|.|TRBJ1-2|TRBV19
TGTGCCAGTAGGACGGGACAGGCAGCCTATGGCTACACCTTC
CASRTGQAAYGYTF
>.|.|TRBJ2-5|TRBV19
TGTGCCAGTAGTAACCAGAATCAAGAGACCCAGTACTTC
CASSNQNQETQYF
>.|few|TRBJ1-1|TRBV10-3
TGTGCCATCAGAAGCCCAGGGGTCTCTGAAGCTTTCTTT
CAIRSPGVSEAFF
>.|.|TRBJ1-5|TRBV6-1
TGTGCCAGCATCGGCAGGGTAGGTCAGCCCCAGCATTTT
CASIGRVGQPQHF
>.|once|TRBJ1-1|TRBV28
TGTGCCAGCAGTTTCGGGGGGAACACTGAAGCTTTCTTT
CASSFGGNTEAFF
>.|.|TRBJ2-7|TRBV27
TGTGCCAGCAGTTTCGAGGGCGCCCCCACCGAGCAGTACTTC
CASSFEGAPTEQYF
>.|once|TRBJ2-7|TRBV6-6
TGTGCCAGCAGGGACTTCTACGAGCAGTACTTC
CASRDFYEQYF
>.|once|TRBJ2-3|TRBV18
TGTGCCAGCTCACCAAACGGGTTAGGTACGCAGTATTTT
CASSPNGLGTQYF
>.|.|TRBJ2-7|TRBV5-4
TGTGCCAGCAGCTTCCCCGCCAGCGAGCAGTACTTC
CASSFPASEQYF
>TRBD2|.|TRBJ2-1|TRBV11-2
TGTGCCAGCAGCTTAGAACGTAGCGGGGGGTACAATGAGCAGTTCTTC
CASSLERSGGYNEQFF
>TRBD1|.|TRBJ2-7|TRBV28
TGTGCCAGCAGTTCCCCCCTGAACCGGGACAGGTCCGCCTACGAGCAGTACTTC
CASSSPLNRDRSAYEQYF
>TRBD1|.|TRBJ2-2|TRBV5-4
TGTGCCAGCAGCGGACAGGGGGGTACCGGGGAGCTGTTTTTT
CASSGQGGTGELFF
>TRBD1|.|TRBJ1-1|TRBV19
TGTGCCAGTAGTGTCGACAGGGGAACTGAAGCTTTCTTT
CASSVDRGTEAFF
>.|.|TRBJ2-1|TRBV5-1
TGCGCCAGCAGCTTGGACAACAATGAGCAGTTCTTC
CASSLDNNEQFF
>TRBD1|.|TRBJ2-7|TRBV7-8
TGTGCCAGCAGCGGGACCGGGACAGGTTCCTACGAGCAGTACTTC
CASSGTGTGSYEQYF
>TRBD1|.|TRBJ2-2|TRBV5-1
TGCGCCAGCAGCACGGGACAGGGCAACACCGGGGAGCTGTTTTTT
CASSTGQGNTGELFF
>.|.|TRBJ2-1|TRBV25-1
TGTGCCAGCAGTGGGGAGTGGGAGCAGTTCTTC
CASSGEWEQFF
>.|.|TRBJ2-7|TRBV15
TGTGCCACCAGCAGAGTAGGAGAGTTCGGCGAGCAGTACTTC
CATSRVGEFGEQYF
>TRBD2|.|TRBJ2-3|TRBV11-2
TGTGCCAGCAGCTTCTACCCGACTAGCGGGAAAAGCACAGATACGCAGTATTTT
CASSFYPTSGKSTDTQYF
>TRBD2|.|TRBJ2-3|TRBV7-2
TGTGCCAGCAGCCAGGGGGGACTAGCGGGAGGGAGCGGTTGGGATACGCAGTATTTT
CASSQGGLAGGSGWDTQYF
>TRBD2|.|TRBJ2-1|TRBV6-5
TGTGCCAGCAGTCACGGACTAGCTGGGTATGAGCAGTTCTTC
CASSHGLAGYEQFF
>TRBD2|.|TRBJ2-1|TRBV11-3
TGTGCCAGCAGCCGGACTAGCGGGGGGTGGAATGAGCAGTTCTTC
CASSRTSGGWNEQFF
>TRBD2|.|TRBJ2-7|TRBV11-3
TGTGCCAGCAGCCATAGCGGGAGACTGTACGAGCAGTACTTC
CASSHSGRLYEQYF